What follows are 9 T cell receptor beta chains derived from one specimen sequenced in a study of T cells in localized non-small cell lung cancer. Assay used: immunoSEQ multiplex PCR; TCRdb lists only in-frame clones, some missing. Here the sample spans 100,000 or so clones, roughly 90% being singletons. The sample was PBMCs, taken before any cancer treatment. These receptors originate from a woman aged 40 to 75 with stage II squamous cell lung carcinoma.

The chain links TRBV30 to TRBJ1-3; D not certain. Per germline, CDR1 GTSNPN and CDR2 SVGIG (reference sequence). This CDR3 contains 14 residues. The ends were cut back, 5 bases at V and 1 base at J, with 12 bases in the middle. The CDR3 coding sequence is TGTGCCTGGTCAAAGGGCACGTCTGGAAACACCATATATTTT. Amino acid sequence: CAWSKGTSGNTIYF.

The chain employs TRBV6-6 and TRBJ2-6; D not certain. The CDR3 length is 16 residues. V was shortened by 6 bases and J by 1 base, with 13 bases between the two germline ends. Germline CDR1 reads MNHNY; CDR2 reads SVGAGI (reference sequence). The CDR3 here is CASRGMGKSGANVLTF. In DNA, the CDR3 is TGTGCCAGCAGGGGAATGGGTAAATCTGGGGCCAACGTCCTGACTTTC.

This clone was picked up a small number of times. The CDR3 sequence is CASSPRWGGNQPQHF. The CDR3 DNA reads TGTGCCAGCAGCCCCCGGTGGGGGGGCAATCAGCCCCAGCATTTT. The chain couples TRBV7-7 to TRBJ1-5; maybe TRBD1 (5 bases). V was cut by 5 bases and J by 2 bases, with 13 bases left in between. The germline V gene encodes CDR1 SSHAT and CDR2 FNYEAQ (reference sequence). This CDR3 is 15 amino acids long. Based on the CDR3 plus reference TRBV7-7 and TRBJ1-5, the full variable domain is GAGVSQSPRYKVTKRGQDVTLRCDPISSHATLYWYQQALGQGPEFLTYFNYEAQPDKSGLPSDRFSAERPEGSISTLTIQRTEQRDSAMYRCASSPRWGGNQPQHFGDGTRLSIL.

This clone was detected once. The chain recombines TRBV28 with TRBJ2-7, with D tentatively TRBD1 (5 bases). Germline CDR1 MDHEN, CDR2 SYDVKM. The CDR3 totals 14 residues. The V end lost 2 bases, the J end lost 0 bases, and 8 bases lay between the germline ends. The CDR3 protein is CASSLVGASYEQYF. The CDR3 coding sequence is TGTGCCAGCAGTTTAGTTGGGGCCTCCTACGAGCAGTACTTC.

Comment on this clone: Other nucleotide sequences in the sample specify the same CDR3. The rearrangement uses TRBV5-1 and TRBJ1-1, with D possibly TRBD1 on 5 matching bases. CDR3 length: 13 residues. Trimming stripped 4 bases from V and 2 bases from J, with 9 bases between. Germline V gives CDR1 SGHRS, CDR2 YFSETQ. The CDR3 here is CASSLRGNTEAFF. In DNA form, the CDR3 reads TGCGCCAGCAGCCTGAGGGGAAACACTGAAGCTTTCTTT.

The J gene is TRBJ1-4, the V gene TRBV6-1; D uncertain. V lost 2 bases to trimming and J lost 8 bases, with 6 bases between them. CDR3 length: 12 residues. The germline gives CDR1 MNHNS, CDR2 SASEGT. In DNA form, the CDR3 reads TGTGCCAGCAGTGAACTTGGAGAAAAACTGTTTTTT. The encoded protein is CASSELGEKLFF.

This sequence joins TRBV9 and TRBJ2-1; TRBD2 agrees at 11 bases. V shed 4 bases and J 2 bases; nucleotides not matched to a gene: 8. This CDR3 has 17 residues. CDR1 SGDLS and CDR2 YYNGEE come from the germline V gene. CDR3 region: CASSPSTSGGPYNEQFF. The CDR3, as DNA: TGTGCCAGCAGCCCCAGCACTAGCGGGGGTCCCTACAATGAGCAGTTCTTC.

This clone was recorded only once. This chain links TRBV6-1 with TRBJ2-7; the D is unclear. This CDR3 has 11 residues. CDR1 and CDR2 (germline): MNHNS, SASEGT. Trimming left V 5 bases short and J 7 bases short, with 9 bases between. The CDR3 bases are TGTGCCAGCAGTTCCCCAAAAGAGCAGTACTTC. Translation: CASSSPKEQYF.

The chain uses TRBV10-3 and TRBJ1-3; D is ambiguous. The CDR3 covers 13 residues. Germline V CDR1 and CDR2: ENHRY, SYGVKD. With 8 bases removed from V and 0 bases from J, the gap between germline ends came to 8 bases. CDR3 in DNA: TGTGCCATCGGAGGAGGCTCTGGAAACACCATATATTTT. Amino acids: CAIGGGSGNTIYF.